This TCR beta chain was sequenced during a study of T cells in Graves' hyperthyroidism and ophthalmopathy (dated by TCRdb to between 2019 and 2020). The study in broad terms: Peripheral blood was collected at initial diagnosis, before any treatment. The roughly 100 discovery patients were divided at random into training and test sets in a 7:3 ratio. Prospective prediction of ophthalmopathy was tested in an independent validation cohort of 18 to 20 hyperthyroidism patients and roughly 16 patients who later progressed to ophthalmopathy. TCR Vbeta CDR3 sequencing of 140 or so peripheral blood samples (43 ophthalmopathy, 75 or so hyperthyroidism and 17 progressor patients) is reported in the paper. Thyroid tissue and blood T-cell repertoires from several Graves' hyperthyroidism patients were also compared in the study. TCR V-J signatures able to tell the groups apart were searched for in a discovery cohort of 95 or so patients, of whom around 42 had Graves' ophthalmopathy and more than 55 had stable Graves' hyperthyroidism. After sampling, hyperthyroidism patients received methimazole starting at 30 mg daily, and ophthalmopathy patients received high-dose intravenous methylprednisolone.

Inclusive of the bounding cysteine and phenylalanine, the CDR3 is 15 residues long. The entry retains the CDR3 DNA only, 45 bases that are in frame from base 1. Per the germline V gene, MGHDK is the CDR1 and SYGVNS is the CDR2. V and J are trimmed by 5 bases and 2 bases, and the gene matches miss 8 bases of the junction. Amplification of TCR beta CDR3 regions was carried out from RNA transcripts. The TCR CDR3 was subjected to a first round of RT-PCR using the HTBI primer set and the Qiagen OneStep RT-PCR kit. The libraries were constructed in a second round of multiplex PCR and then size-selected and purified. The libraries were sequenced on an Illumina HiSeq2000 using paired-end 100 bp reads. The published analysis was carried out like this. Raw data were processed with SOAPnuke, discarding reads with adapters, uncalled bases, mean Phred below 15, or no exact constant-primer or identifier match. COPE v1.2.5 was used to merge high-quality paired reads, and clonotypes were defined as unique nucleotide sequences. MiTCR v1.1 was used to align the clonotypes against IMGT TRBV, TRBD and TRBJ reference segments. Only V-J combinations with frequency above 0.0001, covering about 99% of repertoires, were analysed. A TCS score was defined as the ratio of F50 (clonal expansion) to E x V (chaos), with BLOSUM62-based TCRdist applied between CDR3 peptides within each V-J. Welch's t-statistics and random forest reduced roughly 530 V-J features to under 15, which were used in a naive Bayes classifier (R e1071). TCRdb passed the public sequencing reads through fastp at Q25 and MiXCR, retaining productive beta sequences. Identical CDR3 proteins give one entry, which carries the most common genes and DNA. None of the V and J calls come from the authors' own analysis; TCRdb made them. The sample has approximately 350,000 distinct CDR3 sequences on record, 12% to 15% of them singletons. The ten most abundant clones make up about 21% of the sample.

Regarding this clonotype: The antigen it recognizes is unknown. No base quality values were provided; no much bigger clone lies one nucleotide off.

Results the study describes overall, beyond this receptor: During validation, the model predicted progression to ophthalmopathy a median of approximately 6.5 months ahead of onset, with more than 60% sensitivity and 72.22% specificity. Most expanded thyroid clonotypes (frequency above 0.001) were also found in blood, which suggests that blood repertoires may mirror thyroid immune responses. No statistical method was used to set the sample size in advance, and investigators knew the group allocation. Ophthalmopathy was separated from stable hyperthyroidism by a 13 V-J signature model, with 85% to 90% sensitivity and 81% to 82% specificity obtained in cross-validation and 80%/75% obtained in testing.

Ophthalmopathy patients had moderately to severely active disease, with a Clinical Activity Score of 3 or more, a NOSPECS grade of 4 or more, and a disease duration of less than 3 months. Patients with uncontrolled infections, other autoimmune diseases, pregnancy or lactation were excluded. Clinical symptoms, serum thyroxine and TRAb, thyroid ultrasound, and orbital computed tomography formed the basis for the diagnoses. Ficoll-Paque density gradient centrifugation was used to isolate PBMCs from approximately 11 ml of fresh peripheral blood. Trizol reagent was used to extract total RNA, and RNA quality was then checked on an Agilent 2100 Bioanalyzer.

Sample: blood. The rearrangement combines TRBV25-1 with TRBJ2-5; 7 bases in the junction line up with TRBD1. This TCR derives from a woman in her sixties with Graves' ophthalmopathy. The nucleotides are TGTGCCAGCAGTCCCTGGGGGACAGCTCAAGAGACCCAGTACTTC. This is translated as CASSPWGTAQETQYF.